The sequence of this T cell receptor beta chain was determined in a study of metastatic and nonmetastatic thyroid tumors. For the study at large: Thyroid patients, malignant and benign, had repertoires compared across blood and tumor or nodule tissue. Study findings and constraints: For both blood and tumor, malignant thyroid tumors reportedly showed significantly higher TCR beta diversity than benign nodules did.

Thyroid surgery took place with no prior treatment in any patient. Points on this clone: Antigen unknown.

TCRdb re-called the PCR reads via MiXCR. The sample has around 20,000 clones; approximately 32% are singletons. This sequence was found in a female donor with papillary thyroid cancer or a benign thyroid nodule (not recorded which). Some clones in this sample may be carry-over from other donors' samples. The specimen was adjacent normal tissue.

The CDR3, as DNA: TGTGCCAGCAGTTCCCGCCGCGGGACACTCGACGAGCAGTACTTC. Its translation: CASSSRRGTLDEQYF. The rearrangement links TRBV28 to TRBJ2-7, with D perhaps being TRBD1 or TRBD2 (6 bases each). Germline V gene data show CDR1 as MDHEN and CDR2 as SYDVKM. CDR3 length: 15 residues. V lost 4 bases and J lost 5, with 18 bases in between.